The clone carrying this T cell receptor beta chain has only a few counts. J lost 2 bases, V lost 2 bases, and 16 bases had no gene match. Germline V gene sequence: CDR1 MGHRA, CDR2 YSYEKL. The CDR3 length is 19 residues. This sample was included in a study of spatial heterogeneity in lung cancer. Turning to the study itself: Samples were donated by 72 untreated early-stage non-small cell lung cancer patients. Where available, sequencing covered follow-up PBMC samples, taken at a median of around two years after resection.

Time point noted: blood at routine non-recurrence follow-up after resection. Unsorted whole RNA of tumor, nontumor lung or frozen PBMC was sequenced. TCRdb called the 5' RACE reads again in MiXCR, with one record for every CDR3 protein. The sample lists 50,000 to 60,000 distinct CDR3 sequences, roughly 7.4% occurring once. This receptor was obtained from a female donor with early-stage non-small cell lung cancer. The chain joins TRBV4-1 to TRBJ2-5; 8 nucleotides line up with TRBD2. This specimen was PBMCs, taken at follow-up. The CDR3 reads CASSQRLGGTRVLQETQYF. CDR3 nucleotide sequence: TGCGCCAGCAGCCAAAGGTTGGGGGGGACTAGGGTTCTACAAGAGACCCAGTACTTC.